The entry that follows covers one T cell receptor beta chain sequence. The record originates from a study of T cell changes during pregnancy in multiple sclerosis. After removal of 4 bases from V and 4 bases from J, the junction contained 5 bases not matched to a gene. Germline V gene data show CDR1 as SGDLS and CDR2 as YYNGEE. This CDR3 has 14 residues. Assay used: immunoSEQ multiplex PCR; TCRdb lists only in-frame clones, some missing. The profile shows over 55,000 clones, 85% to 95% of them singletons. The V gene is TRBV9, the J gene TRBJ2-5; 9 nucleotides agree with TRBD2. This specimen consisted of CD8+ T cells from peripheral blood mononuclear cells, obtained in the third trimester of pregnancy. This sequence originates from a female donor in good health, enrolled as a control in a pregnancy study. CDR3 in DNA: TGTGCCAGCAGCACGCGGGGGGGCCGAGAGACCCAGTACTTC. Translating gives CASSTRGGRETQYF. Drawing the rest from reference TRBV9 and TRBJ2-5, the complete variable domain is DSGVTQTPKHLITATGQRVTLRCSPRSGDLSVYWYQQSLDQGLQFLIQYYNGEERAKGNILERFSAQQFPDLHSELNLSSLELGDSALYFCASSTRGGRETQYFGPGTRLLVL.